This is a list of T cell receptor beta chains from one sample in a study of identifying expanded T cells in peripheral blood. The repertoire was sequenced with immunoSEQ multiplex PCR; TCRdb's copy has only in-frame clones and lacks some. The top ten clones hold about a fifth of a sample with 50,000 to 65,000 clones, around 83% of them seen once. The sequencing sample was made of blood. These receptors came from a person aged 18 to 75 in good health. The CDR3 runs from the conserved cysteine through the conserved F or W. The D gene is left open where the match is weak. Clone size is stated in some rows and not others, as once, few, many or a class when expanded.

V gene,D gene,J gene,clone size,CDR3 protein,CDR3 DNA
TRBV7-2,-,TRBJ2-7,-,CASSLRGGYEQYF,TGTGCCAGCAGCTTAAGAGGAGGCTACGAGCAGTACTTC
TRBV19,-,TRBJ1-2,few,CASRLDGTVGYTF,TGTGCCAGTAGGCTGGACGGGACTGTGGGCTACACCTTC
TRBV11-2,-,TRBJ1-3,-,CASSARQPGNTIYF,TGTGCCAGCAGCGCCCGACAACCTGGAAACACCATATATTTT
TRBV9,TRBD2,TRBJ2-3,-,CASSPRGAGAKDTQYF,TGTGCCAGCAGCCCTCGAGGGGCGGGAGCTAAGGATACGCAGTATTTT
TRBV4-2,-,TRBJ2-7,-,CASSRLEGGNEQYF,TGTGCCAGCAGCCGATTGGAAGGGGGGAACGAGCAGTACTTC
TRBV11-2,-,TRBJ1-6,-,CASSFRPGGPDHF,TGTGCCAGCAGCTTTCGCCCCGGGGGGCCCGATCACTTT
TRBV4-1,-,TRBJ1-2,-,CASSQDRGRGNYGYTF,TGCGCCAGCAGCCAAGATCGTGGCAGGGGTAACTATGGCTACACCTTC
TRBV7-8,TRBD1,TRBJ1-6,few,CASSPDRGNSPLHF,TGTGCCAGCAGCCCGGACAGGGGGAATTCACCCCTCCACTTT
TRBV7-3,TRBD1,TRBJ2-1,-,CASSPGTGAHNEQFF,TGTGCCAGCAGCCCCGGGACAGGGGCTCACAATGAGCAGTTCTTC
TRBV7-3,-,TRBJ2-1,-,CASSLTSYNEQFF,TGTGCCAGCAGCTTAACCAGTTACAATGAGCAGTTCTTC
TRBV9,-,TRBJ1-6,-,CASSVQESSYNSPLHF,TGTGCCAGCAGCGTTCAGGAGAGCTCCTATAATTCACCCCTCCACTTT
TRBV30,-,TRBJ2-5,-,CAWSPRGYRQETQYF,TGTGCCTGGTCCCCTAGGGGCTACCGACAAGAGACCCAGTACTTC
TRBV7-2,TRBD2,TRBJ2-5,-,CASSFSRGGSRGTQYF,TGTGCCAGCAGCTTCTCCCGGGGAGGGAGTAGAGGGACCCAGTACTTC
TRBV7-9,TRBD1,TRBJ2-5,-,CASSFPTGAETQYF,TGTGCCAGCAGCTTCCCAACAGGGGCAGAGACCCAGTACTTC
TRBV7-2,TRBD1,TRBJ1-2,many,CASSQTGSFNYGYTF,TGTGCCAGCAGCCAGACAGGGTCCTTTAACTATGGCTACACCTTC
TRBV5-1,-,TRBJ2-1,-,CASSSTTGYNEQFF,TGCGCCAGCAGCTCGACGACAGGTTACAATGAGCAGTTCTTC
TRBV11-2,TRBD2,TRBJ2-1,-,CASSSASGRANEQFF,TGTGCCAGCAGCTCGGCCAGCGGGAGGGCCAATGAGCAGTTCTTC
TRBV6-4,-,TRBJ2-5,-,CARRDVNGETQYF,TGTGCCAGGCGGGACGTCAATGGGGAGACCCAGTACTTC
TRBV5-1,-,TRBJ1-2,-,CASSLAPNGPLADYGYTF,TGCGCCAGCAGCTTGGCCCCTAACGGTCCGTTAGCCGACTATGGCTACACCTTC
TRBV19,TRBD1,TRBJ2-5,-,CASSTRDREETQYF,TGTGCCAGTAGTACCCGGGACAGGGAAGAGACCCAGTACTTC
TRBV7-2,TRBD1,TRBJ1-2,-,CASSLLRDSIYYGYTF,TGTGCCAGCAGCCTTTTAAGGGACAGCATTTACTATGGCTACACCTTC